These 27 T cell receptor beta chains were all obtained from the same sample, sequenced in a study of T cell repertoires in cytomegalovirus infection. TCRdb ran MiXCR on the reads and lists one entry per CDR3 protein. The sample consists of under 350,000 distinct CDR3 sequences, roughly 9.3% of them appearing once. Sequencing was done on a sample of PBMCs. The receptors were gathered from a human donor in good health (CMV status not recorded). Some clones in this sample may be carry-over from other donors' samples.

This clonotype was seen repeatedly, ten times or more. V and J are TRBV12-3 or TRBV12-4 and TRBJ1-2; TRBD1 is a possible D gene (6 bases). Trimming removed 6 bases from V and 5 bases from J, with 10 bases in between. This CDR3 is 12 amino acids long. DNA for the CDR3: TGTGCCAGCAGCGAAACAGGGTATGGCTACACCTTC. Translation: CASSETGYGYTF.

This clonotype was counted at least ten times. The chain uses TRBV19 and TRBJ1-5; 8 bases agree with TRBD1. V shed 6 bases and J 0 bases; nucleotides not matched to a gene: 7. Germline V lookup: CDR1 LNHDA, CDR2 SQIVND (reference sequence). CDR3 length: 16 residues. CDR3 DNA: TGTGCCAGTAGACACGGCGGACAGGGTAGCAATCAGCCCCAGCATTTT. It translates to CASRHGGQGSNQPQHF.

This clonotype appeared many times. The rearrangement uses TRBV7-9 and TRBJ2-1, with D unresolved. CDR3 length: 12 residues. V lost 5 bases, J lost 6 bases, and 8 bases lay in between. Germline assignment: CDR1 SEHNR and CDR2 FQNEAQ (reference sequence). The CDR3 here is CASSPQGNEQFF. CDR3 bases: TGTGCCAGCAGCCCTCAAGGCAATGAGCAGTTCTTC. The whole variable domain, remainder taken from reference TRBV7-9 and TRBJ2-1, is DTGVSQNPRHKITKRGQNVTFRCDPISEHNRLYWYRQTLGQGPEFLTYFQNEAQLEKSRLLSDRFSAERPKGSFSTLEIQRTEQGDSAMYLCASSPQGNEQFFGPGTRLTVL.

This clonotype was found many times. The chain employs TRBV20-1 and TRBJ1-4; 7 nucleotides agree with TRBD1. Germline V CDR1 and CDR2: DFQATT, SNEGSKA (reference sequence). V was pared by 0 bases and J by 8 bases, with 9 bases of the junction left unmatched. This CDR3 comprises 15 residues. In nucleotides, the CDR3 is TGCAGTGCTAGAGATGGGAGCAGGGGGAGAGAAAAACTGTTTTTT. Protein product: CSARDGSRGREKLFF.

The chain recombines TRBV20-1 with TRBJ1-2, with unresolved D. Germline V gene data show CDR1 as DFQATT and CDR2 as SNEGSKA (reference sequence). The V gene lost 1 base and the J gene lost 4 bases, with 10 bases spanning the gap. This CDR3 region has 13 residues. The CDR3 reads CSARVVDLYGYTF. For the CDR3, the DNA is TGCAGTGCTAGAGTCGTGGATCTCTATGGCTACACCTTC.

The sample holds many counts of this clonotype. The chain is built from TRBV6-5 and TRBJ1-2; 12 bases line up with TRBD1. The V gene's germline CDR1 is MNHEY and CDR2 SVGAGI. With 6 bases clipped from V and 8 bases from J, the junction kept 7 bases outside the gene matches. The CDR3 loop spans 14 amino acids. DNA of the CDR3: TGTGCCAGCAGGTCCGGGACAGGGGGCGTCGGCTACACCTTC. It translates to CASRSGTGGVGYTF.

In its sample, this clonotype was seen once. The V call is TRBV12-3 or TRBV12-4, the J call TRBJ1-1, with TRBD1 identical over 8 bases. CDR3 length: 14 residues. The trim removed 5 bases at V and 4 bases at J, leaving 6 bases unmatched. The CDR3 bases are TGTGCCAGCAGTAAGGACAGGGTATCCACTGAAGCTTTCTTT. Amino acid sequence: CASSKDRVSTEAFF.

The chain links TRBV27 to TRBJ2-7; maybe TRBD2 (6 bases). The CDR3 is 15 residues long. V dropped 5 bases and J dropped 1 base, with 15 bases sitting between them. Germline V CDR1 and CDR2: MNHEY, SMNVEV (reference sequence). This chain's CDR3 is CASSPRRDLSYEQYF. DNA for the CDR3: TGTGCCAGCAGTCCTCGGAGGGACCTATCCTACGAGCAGTACTTC.

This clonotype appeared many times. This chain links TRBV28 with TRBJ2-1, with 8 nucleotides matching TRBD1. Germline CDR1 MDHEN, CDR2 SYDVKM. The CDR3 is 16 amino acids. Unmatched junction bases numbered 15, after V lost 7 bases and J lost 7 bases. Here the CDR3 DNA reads TGTGCCAGCAACCAACCCACAGGGGGGATTCGGAATGAGCAGTTCTTC. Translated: CASNQPTGGIRNEQFF.

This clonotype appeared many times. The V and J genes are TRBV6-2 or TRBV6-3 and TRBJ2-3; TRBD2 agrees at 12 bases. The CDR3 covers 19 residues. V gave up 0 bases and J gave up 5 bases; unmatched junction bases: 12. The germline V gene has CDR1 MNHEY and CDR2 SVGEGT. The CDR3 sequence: CASSYSEQASGGEIDTQYF. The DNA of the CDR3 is TGTGCCAGCAGTTACTCGGAGCAGGCTAGCGGGGGGGAAATAGATACGCAGTATTTT.

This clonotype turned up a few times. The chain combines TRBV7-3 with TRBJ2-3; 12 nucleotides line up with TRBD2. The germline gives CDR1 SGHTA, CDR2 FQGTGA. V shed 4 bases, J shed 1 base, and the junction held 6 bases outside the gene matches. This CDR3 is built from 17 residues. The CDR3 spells CASSSRTSGARTDTQYF. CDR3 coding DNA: TGTGCCAGCAGCTCCCGGACTAGCGGGGCCCGCACAGATACGCAGTATTTT.

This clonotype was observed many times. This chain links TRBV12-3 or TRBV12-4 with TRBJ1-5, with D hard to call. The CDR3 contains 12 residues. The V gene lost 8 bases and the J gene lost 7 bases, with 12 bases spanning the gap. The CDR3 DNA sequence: TGTGCCAGCGGCTCGCGTTACCAGCCCCAGCATTTT. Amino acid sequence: CASGSRYQPQHF.

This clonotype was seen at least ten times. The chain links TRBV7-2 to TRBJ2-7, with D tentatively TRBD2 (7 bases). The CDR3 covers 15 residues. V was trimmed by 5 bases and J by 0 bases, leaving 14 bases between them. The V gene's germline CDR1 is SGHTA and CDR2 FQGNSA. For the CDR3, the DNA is TGTGCCAGCAGCCAATCCCGGGGGGCCTCCTACGAGCAGTACTTC. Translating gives CASSQSRGASYEQYF.

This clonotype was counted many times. The chain's CDR3 is CATKRASGSGANVLTF. CDR3 nucleotide sequence: TGTGCCACCAAAAGGGCCTCCGGCTCTGGGGCCAACGTCCTGACTTTC. This chain joins TRBV27 and TRBJ2-6, with no clear D. Germline V gene sequence: CDR1 MNHEY, CDR2 SMNVEV (reference sequence). The CDR3 consists of 16 residues. V lost 10 bases, J lost 0 bases, and 16 bases lay in between.

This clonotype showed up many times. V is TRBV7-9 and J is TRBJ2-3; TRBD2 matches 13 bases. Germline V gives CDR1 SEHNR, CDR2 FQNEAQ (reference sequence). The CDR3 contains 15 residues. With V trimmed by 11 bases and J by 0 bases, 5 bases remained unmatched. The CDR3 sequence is CADGTSGASTDTQYF. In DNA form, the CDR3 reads TGTGCCGACGGGACTAGCGGGGCGAGCACAGATACGCAGTATTTT.

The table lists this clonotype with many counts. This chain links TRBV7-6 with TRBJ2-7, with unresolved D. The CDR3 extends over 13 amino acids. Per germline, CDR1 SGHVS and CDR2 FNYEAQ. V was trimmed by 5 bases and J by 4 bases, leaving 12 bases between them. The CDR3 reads CASSIGLAYEQYV. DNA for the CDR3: TGTGCCAGCAGCATCGGCCTCGCTTACGAGCAGTACGTC.

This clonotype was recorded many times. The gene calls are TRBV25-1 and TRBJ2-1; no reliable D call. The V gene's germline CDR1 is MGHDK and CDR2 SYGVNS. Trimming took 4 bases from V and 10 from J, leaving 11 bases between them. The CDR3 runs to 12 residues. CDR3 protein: CASSGFPREQFF. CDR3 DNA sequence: TGTGCCAGCAGTGGATTTCCTCGCGAGCAGTTCTTC.

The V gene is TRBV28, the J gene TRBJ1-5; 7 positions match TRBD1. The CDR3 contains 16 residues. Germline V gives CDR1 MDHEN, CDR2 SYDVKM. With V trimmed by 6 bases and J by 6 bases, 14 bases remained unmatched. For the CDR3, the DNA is TGTGCCAGCAGCTCTCCTACAGGGGCTAGCGGTCAGCCCCAGCATTTT. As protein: CASSSPTGASGQPQHF.

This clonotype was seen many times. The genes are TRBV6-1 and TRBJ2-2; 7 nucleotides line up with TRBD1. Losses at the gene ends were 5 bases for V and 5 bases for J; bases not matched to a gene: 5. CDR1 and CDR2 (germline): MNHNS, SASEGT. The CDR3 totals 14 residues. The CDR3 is CASSSTGRTGELFF. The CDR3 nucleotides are TGTGCCAGCAGTTCGACAGGGAGAACCGGGGAGCTGTTTTTT.

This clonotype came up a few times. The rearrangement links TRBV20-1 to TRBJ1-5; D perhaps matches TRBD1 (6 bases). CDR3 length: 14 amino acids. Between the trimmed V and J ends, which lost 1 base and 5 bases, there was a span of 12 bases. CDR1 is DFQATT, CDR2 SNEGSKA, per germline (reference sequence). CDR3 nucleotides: TGCAGTGCTAGAGTACGGGACACATATCAGCCCCAGCATTTT. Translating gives CSARVRDTYQPQHF.

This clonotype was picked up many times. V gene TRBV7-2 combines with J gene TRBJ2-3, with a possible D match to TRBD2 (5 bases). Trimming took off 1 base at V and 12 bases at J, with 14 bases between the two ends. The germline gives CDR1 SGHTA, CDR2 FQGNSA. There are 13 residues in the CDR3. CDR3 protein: CASSLEGGEGQYF. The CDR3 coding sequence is TGTGCCAGCAGCTTAGAGGGTGGAGAGGGCCAGTATTTT.

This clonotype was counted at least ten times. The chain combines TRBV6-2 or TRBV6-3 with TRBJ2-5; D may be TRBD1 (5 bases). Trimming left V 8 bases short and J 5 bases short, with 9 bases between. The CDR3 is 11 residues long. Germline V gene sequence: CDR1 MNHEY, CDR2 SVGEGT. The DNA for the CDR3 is TGTGCCAGCGCCTCAGGGGAGACCCAGTACTTC. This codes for CASASGETQYF.

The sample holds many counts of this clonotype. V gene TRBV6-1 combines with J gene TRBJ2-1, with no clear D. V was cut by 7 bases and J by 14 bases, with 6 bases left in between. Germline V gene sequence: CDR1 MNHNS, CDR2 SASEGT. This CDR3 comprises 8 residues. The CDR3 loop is CASTLEFF. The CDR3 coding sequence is TGTGCCAGCACTCTCGAGTTCTTC.

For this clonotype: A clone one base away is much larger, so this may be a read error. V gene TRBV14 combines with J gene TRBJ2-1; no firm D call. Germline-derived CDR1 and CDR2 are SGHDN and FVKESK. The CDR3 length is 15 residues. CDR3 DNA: TGTGTCAGCAGCCACTGGGCAGGTTCCTACAATGAGCAGTTCTTC. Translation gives CVSSHWAGSYNEQFF.

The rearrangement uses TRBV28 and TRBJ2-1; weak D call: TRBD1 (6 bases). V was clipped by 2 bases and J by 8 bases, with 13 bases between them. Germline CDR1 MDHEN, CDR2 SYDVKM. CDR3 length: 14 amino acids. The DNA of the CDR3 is TGTGCCAGCAGTTTAGACAGGATGGGCGATGAGCAGTTCTTC. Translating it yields CASSLDRMGDEQFF. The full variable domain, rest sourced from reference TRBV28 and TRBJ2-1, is DVKVTQSSRYLVKRTGEKVFLECVQDMDHENMFWYRQDPGLGLRLIYFSYDVKMKEKGDIPEGYSVSREKKERFSLILESASTNQTSMYLCASSLDRMGDEQFFGPGTRLTVL.

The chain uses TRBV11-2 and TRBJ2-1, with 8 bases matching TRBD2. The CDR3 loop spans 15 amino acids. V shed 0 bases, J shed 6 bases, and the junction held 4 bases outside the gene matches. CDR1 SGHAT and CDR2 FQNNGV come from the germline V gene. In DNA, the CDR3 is TGTGCCAGCAGCTTAGATCCTGGGACTAGCAATGAGCAGTTCTTC. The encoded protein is CASSLDPGTSNEQFF. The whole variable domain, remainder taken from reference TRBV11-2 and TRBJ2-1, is EAGVAQSPRYKIIEKRQSVAFWCNPISGHATLYWYQQILGQGPKLLIQFQNNGVVDDSQLPKDRFSAERLKGVDSTLKIQPAKLEDSAVYLCASSLDPGTSNEQFFGPGTRLTVL.

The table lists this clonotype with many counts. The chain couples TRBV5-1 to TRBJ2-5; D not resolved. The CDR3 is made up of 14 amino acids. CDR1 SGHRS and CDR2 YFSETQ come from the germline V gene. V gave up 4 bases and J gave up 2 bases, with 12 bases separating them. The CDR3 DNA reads TGCGCCAGCAGCCTTGACGGTGATCAAGAGACCCAGTACTTC. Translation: CASSLDGDQETQYF.